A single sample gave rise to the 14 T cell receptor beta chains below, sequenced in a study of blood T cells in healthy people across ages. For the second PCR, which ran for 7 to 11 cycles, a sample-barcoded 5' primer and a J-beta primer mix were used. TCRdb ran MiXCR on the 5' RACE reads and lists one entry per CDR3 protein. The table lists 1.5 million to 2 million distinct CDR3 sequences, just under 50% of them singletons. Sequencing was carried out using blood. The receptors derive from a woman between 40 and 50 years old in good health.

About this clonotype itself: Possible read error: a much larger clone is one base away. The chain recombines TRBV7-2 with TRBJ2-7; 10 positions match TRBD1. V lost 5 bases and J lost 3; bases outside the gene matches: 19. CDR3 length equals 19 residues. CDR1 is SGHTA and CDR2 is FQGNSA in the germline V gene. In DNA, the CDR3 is TGTGCCAGCAGCCCCTGGCCCGGGGACAGGGGCTTTAGCTTCTACGAGCAGTACTTC. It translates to CASSPWPGDRGFSFYEQYF.

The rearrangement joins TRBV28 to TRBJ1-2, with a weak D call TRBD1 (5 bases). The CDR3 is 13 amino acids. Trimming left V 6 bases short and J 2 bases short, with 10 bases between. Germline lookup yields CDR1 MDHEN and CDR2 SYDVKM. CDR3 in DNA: TGTGCCAGCAGAGAACGACAGAACTATGGCTACACCTTC. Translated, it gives CASRERQNYGYTF.

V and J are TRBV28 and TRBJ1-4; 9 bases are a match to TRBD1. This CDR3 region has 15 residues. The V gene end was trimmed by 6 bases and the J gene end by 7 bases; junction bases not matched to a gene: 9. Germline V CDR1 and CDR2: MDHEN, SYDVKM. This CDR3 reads CASRTGTGIREKLFF. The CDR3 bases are TGTGCCAGCAGGACCGGGACAGGGATTCGTGAAAAACTGTTTTTT.

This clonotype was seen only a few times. The CDR3 sequence is CASSSGLVGYTF. In nucleotides, the CDR3 is TGTGCCAGCAGTTCGGGGTTGGTAGGCTACACCTTC. V usage is TRBV12-3 or TRBV12-4 and J usage is TRBJ1-2; D call uncertain. The CDR3 runs 12 residues. Trimming pared 4 bases from V and 8 bases from J, leaving 11 bases between.

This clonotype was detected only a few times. In DNA, the CDR3 is TGCAGTGCACCTGACAGGTCGGGCTATGGCTACACCTTC. Its protein product is CSAPDRSGYGYTF. V gene TRBV20-1 combines with J gene TRBJ1-2, with D perhaps matching TRBD1 (6 bases). This CDR3 is built from 13 residues. Trimming left V 6 bases short and J 4 bases short, with 15 bases between. The germline V gene encodes CDR1 DFQATT and CDR2 SNEGSKA (reference sequence).

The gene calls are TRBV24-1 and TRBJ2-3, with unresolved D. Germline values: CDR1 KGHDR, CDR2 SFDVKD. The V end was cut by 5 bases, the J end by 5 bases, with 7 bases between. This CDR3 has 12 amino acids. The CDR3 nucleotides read TGTGCCACCAGTGTCTACGAAGATACGCAGTATTTT. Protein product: CATSVYEDTQYF.

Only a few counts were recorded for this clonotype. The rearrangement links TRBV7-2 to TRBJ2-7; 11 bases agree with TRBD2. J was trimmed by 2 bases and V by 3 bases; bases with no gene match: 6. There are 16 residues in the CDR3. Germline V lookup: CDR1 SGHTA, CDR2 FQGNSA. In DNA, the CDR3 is TGTGCCAGCAGCTTTGGACTAGCGGGTTCCCCCTACGAGCAGTACTTC. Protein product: CASSFGLAGSPYEQYF.

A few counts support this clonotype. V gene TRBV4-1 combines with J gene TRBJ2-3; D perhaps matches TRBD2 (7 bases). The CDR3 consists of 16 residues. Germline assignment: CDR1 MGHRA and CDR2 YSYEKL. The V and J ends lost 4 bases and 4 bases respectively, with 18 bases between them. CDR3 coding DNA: TGCGCCAGCAGCCCCTCTAGGGCGGGGGCCCCAGATACGCAGTATTTT. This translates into CASSPSRAGAPDTQYF.

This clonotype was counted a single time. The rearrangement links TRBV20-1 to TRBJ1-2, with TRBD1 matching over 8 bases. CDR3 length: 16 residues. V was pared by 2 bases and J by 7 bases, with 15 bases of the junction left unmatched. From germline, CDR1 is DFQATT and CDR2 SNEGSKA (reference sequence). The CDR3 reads CSARLRLLDRVRGYTF. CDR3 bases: TGCAGTGCTAGACTTCGTCTATTGGACAGGGTTCGTGGCTACACCTTC.

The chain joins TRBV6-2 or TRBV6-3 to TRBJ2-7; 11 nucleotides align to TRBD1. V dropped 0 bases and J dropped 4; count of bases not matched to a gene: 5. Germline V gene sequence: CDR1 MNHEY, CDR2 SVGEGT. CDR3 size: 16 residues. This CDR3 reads CASSYSGQGALYEQYF. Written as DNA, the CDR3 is TGTGCCAGCAGTTACTCCGGACAGGGGGCACTATACGAGCAGTACTTC.

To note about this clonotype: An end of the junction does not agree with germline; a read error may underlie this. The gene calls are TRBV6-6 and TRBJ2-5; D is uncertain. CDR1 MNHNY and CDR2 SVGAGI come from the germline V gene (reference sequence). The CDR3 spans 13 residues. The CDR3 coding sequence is TGTGCCAGCAGCCCTGCGGCTGGAGAGGCCCAGTACTTC. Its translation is CASSPAAGEAQYF.

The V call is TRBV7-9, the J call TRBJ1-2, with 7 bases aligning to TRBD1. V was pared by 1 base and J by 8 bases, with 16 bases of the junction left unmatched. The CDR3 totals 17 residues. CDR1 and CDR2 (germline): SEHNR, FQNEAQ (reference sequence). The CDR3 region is CASSLGGGQELERGYTF. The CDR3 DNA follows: TGTGCCAGCAGCTTAGGAGGAGGACAGGAACTGGAGCGAGGCTACACCTTC. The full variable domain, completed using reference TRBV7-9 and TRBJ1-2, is DTGVSQNPRHKITKRGQNVTFRCDPISEHNRLYWYRQTLGQGPEFLTYFQNEAQLEKSRLLSDRFSAERPKGSFSTLEIQRTEQGDSAMYLCASSLGGGQELERGYTFGSGTRLTVV.

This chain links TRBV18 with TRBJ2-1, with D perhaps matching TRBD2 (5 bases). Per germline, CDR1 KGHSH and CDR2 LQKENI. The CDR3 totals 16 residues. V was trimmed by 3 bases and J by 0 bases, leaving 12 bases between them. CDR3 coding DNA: TGTGCCAGCTCACCTCCCAGCGGAATCTCCTACAATGAGCAGTTCTTC. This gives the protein CASSPPSGISYNEQFF.

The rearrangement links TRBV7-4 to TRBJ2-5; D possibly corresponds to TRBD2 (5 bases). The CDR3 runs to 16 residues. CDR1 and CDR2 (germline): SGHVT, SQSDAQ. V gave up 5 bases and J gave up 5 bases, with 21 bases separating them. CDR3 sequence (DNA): TGTGCCAGCAGCCATCGTCGTCGGGGTCCGGGGGAGACCCAGTACTTC. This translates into CASSHRRRGPGETQYF.